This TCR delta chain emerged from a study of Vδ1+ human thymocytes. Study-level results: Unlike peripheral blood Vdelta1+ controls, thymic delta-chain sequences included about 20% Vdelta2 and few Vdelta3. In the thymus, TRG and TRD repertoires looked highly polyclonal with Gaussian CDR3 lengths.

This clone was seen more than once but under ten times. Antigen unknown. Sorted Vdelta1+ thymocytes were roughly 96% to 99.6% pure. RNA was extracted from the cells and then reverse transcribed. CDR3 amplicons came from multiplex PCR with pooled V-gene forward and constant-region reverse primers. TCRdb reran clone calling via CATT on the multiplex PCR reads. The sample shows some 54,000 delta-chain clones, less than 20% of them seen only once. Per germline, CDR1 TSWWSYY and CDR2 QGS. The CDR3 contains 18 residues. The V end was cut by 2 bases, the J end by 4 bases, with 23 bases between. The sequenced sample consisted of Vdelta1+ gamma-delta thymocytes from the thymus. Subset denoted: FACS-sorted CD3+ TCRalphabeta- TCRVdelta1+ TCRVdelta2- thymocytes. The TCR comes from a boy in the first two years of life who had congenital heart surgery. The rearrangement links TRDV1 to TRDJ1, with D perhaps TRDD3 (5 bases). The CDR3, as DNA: TGTGCTCTTGGGGAAATTGCCGCACCAAGTACTGGAAGCGATAAACTCATCTTT. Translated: CALGEIAAPSTGSDKLIF.